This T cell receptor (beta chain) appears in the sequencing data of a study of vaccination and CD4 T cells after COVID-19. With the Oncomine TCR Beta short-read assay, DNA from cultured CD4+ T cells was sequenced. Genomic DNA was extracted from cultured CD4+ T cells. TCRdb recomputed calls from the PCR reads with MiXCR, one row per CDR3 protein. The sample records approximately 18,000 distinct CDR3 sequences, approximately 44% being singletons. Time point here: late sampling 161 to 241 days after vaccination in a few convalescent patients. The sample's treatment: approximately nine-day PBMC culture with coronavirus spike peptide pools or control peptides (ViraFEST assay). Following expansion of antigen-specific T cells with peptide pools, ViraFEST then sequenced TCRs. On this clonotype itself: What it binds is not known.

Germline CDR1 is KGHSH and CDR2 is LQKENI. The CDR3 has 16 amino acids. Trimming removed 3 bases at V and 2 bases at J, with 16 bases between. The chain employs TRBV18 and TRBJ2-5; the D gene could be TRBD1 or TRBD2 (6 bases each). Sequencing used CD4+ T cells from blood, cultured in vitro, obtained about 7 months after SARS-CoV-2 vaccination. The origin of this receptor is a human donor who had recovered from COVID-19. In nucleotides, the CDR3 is TGTGCCAGCTCACCTTATGGAGGGGGACAACAAGAGACCCAGTACTTC. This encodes CASSPYGGGQQETQYF.